Below, 5 T cell receptor beta chains from the same sample are listed, as sequenced in a study of T-cell memory formation after mild COVID-19. TCRdb independently ran MiXCR on the 5' RACE reads; one entry per CDR3 protein. This table holds hundreds of thousands of distinct CDR3 sequences, under 30% found once. The sequenced material came from PBMCs or a T cell subset sorted from them (not recorded which). The receptors shown here come from an adult woman who had mild COVID-19 (a few samples of this study predate the infection). Cell type and time point are not known.

This clonotype has just a few counts. The chain recombines TRBV12-3 or TRBV12-4 with TRBJ1-4; 7 bases match TRBD1. The V gene end was trimmed by 6 bases and the J gene end by 8 bases; junction bases not matched to a gene: 6. The CDR3 consists of 13 residues. The CDR3 DNA reads TGTGCCAGCAGAAGGACAGGCCAGGAAAAACTGTTTTTT. It encodes CASRRTGQEKLFF.

This clonotype was detected only a few times. The gene calls are TRBV20-1 and TRBJ2-5, with TRBD2 matching 7 bases. Germline loops: CDR1 DFQATT, CDR2 SNEGSKA (reference sequence). V trimming: 0 bases; J trimming: 3 bases; junction bases outside the gene matches: 7. The CDR3 contains 15 residues. In DNA, the CDR3 is TGCAGTGCTAGAGACGGGACTACCGGCGAAGAGACCCAGTACTTC. It encodes CSARDGTTGEETQYF.

There are a few counts of this clonotype. The chain recombines TRBV6-2 or TRBV6-3 with TRBJ1-5; no reliable D call. CDR1 and CDR2 (germline): MNHEY, SVGEGT. V was cut by 5 bases and J by 4 bases, with 9 bases left in between. The CDR3 covers 13 residues. CDR3 sequence: CASSRTGNQPQHF. The CDR3 nucleotides read TGTGCCAGCAGTCGGACGGGAAATCAGCCCCAGCATTTT.

This clonotype was counted only a few times. The CDR3 bases are TGCGCCAGCAGCTCGGGACTCCCGGACGAGCAGTACTTC. This gives the protein CASSSGLPDEQYF. This chain connects TRBV5-1 to TRBJ2-7; TRBD2 is a possible D gene (6 bases). V was clipped by 3 bases and J by 5 bases, with 12 bases between them. The CDR3 runs 13 residues. From germline, CDR1 is SGHRS and CDR2 YFSETQ.

This clonotype was counted a few times. The V gene is TRBV12-3 or TRBV12-4, the J gene TRBJ1-1; D possibly corresponds to TRBD1 (6 bases). The V and J ends lost 3 bases and 3 bases respectively, with 20 bases between them. The CDR3 spans 17 residues. The CDR3 is CASSFWQGLEQYTEAFF. The CDR3 DNA is TGTGCCAGCAGTTTCTGGCAGGGGCTTGAACAGTACACTGAAGCTTTCTTT.